These 5 T cell receptor beta chains were all obtained from the same sample, sequenced in a study of T cell responses to AZD1222 COVID-19 vaccine. TCRdb keeps only in-frame clones here, not all; method: immunoSEQ multiplex PCR. Here the sample spans around 170,000 clones, 92% being singletons. Material: peripheral blood, obtained 28 days after the second AZD1222 dose. These receptors were obtained from an adult who received the AZD1222 COVID-19 vaccine.

V usage is TRBV18 and J usage is TRBJ2-1; 7 nucleotides agree with TRBD2. The V gene's germline CDR1 is KGHSH and CDR2 LQKENI. V lost 0 bases and J lost 3; bases outside the gene matches: 11. CDR3 size: 18 residues. CDR3 amino acids: CASSPPGYRRESYNEQFF. The CDR3 DNA sequence: TGTGCCAGCTCACCACCGGGGTATAGGCGGGAGAGCTACAATGAGCAGTTCTTC.

This chain connects TRBV7-9 to TRBJ1-2; 9 bases line up with TRBD1. The CDR3 totals 15 residues. Per germline, CDR1 SEHNR and CDR2 FQNEAQ (reference sequence). The V segment lost 0 bases and the J segment 9 bases; nucleotides outside the gene matches: 8. DNA for the CDR3: TGTGCCAGCAGCTTAGCGGGGGACAGGGAGCCTCGCTACACCTTC. Translating it yields CASSLAGDREPRYTF. Full variable domain (rest looked up from reference TRBV7-9 and TRBJ1-2): DTGVSQNPRHKITKRGQNVTFRCDPISEHNRLYWYRQTLGQGPEFLTYFQNEAQLEKSRLLSDRFSAERPKGSFSTLEIQRTEQGDSAMYLCASSLAGDREPRYTFGSGTRLTVV.

This clone has a single count. This rearrangement joins TRBV7-2 to TRBJ1-1; D is ambiguous. Germline assignment: CDR1 SGHTA and CDR2 FQGNSA. This CDR3 has 14 amino acids. Trimming removed 5 bases from V and 1 base from J, with 11 bases in between. Here the CDR3 DNA reads TGTGCCAGCAGCCCCCCGAGGCCGAACACTGAAGCTTTCTTT. Amino acids: CASSPPRPNTEAFF.

The chain is built from TRBV30 and TRBJ2-3, with D possibly TRBD2 on 5 matching bases. The CDR3 is 15 residues long. V lost 4 bases, J lost 2 bases, and 16 bases lay in between. Germline V lookup: CDR1 GTSNPN, CDR2 SVGIG (reference sequence). CDR3 nucleotide sequence: TGTGCCTGGACCCACCGGGATCGATTCACAGATACGCAGTATTTT. It specifies CAWTHRDRFTDTQYF.

The rearrangement uses TRBV24-1 and TRBJ1-5; D not resolved. V was trimmed by 8 bases and J by 4 bases, leaving 26 bases between them. This CDR3 comprises 18 residues. The V gene's germline CDR1 is KGHDR and CDR2 SFDVKD. The CDR3 sequence is CATTVSVHREKGNQPQHF. The CDR3, as DNA: TGTGCCACCACGGTGTCGGTCCATCGGGAGAAAGGGAATCAGCCCCAGCATTTT.